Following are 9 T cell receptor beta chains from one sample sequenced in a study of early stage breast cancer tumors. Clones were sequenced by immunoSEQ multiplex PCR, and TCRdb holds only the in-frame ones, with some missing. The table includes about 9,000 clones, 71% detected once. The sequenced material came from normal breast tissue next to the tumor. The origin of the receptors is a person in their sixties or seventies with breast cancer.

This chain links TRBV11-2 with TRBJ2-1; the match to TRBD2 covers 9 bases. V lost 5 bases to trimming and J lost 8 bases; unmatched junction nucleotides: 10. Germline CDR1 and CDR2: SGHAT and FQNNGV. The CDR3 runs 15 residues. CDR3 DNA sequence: TGTGCCAGCAGCAAACTTAGCGGGAGTAACGATGAGCAGTTCTTC. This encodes CASSKLSGSNDEQFF.

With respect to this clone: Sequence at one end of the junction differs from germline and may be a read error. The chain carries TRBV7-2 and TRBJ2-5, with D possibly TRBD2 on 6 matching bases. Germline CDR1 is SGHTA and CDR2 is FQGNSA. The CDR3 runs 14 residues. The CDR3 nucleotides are TGTGCCAGCAGCTTAGTTAAGGCTAGCGCTGGGTGGGACTTC. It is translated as CASSLVKASAGWDF.

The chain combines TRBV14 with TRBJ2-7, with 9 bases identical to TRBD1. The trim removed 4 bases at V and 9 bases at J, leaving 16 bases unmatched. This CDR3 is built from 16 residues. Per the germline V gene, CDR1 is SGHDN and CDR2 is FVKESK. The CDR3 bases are TGTGCCAGCAGCCTAGGGAAGACAGGGGGTTCCCCGGGGCAGTACTTC. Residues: CASSLGKTGGSPGQYF.

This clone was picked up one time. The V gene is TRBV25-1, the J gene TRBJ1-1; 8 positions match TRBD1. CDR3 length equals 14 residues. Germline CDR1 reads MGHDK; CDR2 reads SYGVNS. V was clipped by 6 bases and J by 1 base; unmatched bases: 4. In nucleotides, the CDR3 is TGTGCCAGCAGGGGGACAGGACCGAACACTGAAGCTTTCTTT. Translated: CASRGTGPNTEAFF.

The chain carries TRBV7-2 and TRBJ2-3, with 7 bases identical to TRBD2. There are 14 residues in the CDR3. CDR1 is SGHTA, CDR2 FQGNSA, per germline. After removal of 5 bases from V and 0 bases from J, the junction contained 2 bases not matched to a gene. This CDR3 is CASSGRGSTDTQYF. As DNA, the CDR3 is TGTGCCAGCAGCGGGCGGGGGAGCACAGATACGCAGTATTTT.

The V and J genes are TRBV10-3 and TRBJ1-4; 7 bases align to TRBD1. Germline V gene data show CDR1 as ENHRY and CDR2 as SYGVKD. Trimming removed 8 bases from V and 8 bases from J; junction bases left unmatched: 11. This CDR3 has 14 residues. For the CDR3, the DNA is TGTGCCATCTCCCTAGGGGGCGAGGGAGAAAAACTGTTTTTT. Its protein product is CAISLGGEGEKLFF.

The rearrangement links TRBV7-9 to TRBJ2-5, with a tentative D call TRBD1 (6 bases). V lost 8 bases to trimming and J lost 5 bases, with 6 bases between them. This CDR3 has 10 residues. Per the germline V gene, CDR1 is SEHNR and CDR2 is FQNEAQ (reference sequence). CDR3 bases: TGTGCCAGCCAGGGGGAGACCCAGTACTTC. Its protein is CASQGETQYF.

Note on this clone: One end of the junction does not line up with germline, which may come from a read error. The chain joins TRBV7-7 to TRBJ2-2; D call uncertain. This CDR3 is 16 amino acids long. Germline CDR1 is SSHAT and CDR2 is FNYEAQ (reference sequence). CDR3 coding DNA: TGTGCTAGCAGCTTAGCCAATAGGAGGAACACCGGGGAGCTGTTTTTT. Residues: CASSLANRRNTGELFF.

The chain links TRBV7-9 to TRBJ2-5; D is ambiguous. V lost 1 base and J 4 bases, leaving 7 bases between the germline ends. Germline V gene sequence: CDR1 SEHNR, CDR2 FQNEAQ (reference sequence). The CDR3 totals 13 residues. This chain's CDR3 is CASSLDSVETQYF. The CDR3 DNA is TGTGCCAGCAGCTTAGATTCGGTAGAGACCCAGTACTTC.